The rows below give T cell receptor beta chains drawn from one sample of a study of cytomegalovirus exposure and HLA in healthy donors. Clones were sequenced by immunoSEQ multiplex PCR, and TCRdb holds only the in-frame ones, with some missing. There are about 170,000 clones in the sample; about 79% occur only once, and approximately 2.2% lies in the top ten. Sample: PBMCs. Every receptor here comes from a woman aged 45-65 years in good health and CMV-seronegative. CDR3s include the opening cysteine and the closing phenylalanine or tryptophan. A D gene is named only where the DNA matches it firmly. Some rows have no size entry. The others give once, few or many, or a class for an expanded clone.

J | V | D | size | CDR3 | DNA
TRBJ1-4 | TRBV18 | TRBD1 | few | CASSRTGYNEKLFF | TGTGCCAGCTCACGGACAGGGTATAATGAAAAACTGTTTTTT
TRBJ1-1 | TRBV6-5 | TRBD1 | once | CASSYYRGRNEAFF | TGTGCCAGCAGTTACTACAGGGGGCGGAATGAAGCTTTCTTT
TRBJ1-2 | TRBV6-5 | . | . | CASRDGGPNYGYTF | TGTGCCAGCAGGGACGGGGGACCTAACTATGGCTACACCTTC
TRBJ2-1 | TRBV18 | TRBD1 | . | CASSPTGRFTYNEQFF | TGTGCCAGCTCACCGACAGGGAGATTCACCTACAATGAGCAGTTCTTC
TRBJ2-1 | TRBV5-1 | TRBD1 | . | CASSRTGRPNEQFF | TGCGCCAGCAGTCGGACAGGGAGGCCCAATGAGCAGTTCTTC
TRBJ1-4 | TRBV6-5 | . | . | CASTPGRGGEKLFF | TGTGCCAGCACCCCCGGCAGGGGTGGTGAAAAACTGTTTTTT
TRBJ2-5 | TRBV15 | . | . | CATSRDPGQNQYF | TGTGCCACCAGCAGAGATCCAGGGCAGAACCAGTACTTC
TRBJ1-1 | TRBV5-6 | TRBD1 | . | CASSLGDRVNTEAFF | TGTGCCAGCAGCTTGGGGGACAGGGTGAACACTGAAGCTTTCTTT
TRBJ1-1 | TRBV5-1 | TRBD1 | . | CASSLRGHGNTEAFF | TGCGCCAGCAGCTTGAGGGGGCATGGGAACACTGAAGCTTTCTTT
TRBJ2-1 | TRBV5-1 | TRBD1 | . | CASSAGQVSSYNEQFF | TGCGCCAGCAGCGCCGGACAGGTGAGCTCCTACAATGAGCAGTTCTTC
TRBJ2-4 | TRBV7-2 | . | . | CASRPGQQIAKNIQYF | TGTGCCAGCAGGCCCGGACAGCAGATAGCCAAAAACATTCAGTACTTC
TRBJ2-5 | TRBV4-3 | . | few | CASSQGLGAETQYF | TGCGCCAGCAGCCAAGGACTAGGTGCGGAGACCCAGTACTTC
TRBJ2-1 | TRBV4-3 | TRBD2 | . | CASSQVLAGGYNEQFF | TGCGCCAGCAGCCAAGTACTAGCGGGGGGCTACAATGAGCAGTTCTTC
TRBJ1-2 | TRBV4-2 | . | . | CASSQVSGSYNYGYTF | TGTGCCAGCAGCCAAGTCTCGGGGTCCTATAACTATGGCTACACCTTC
TRBJ1-5 | TRBV11-3 | . | . | CASSLEVGQWNQPQHF | TGTGCCAGCAGCTTAGAAGTGGGCCAATGGAATCAGCCCCAGCATTTT
TRBJ1-3 | TRBV28 | TRBD1 | . | CASSTGVGNTIYF | TGTGCCAGCAGTACAGGGGTGGGAAACACCATATATTTT
TRBJ1-1 | TRBV7-8 | . | . | CASGAGTNTEAFF | TGTGCCAGCGGTGCGGGTACGAACACTGAAGCTTTCTTT